This entry concerns a single TCR beta chain. What it binds is unknown. The data belong to a study of T cell responses to AZD1222 COVID-19 vaccine. Germline values: CDR1 SGHTA, CDR2 FQGTGA. V was cut by 5 bases and J by 8 bases, with 15 bases left in between. The CDR3 runs 13 residues. Overall study results and limits: Only a handful of AZD1222 recipients tested seropositive at baseline. Unmutated variant regions reportedly attract nearly half of all spike-specific TCRs. Samples come after the peak T cell response, not at day 14. Spike-specific TCR breadth and depth both grew after two AZD1222 doses.

Generated by immunoSEQ multiplex PCR, the TCRdb table keeps only in-frame clones and is missing some. The sample lists some 150,000 clones; approximately 90% were seen once. This specimen was peripheral blood, taken 28 days after the second AZD1222 dose. This rearrangement joins TRBV7-3 to TRBJ1-1; D is unclear. This receptor was obtained from an adult who received the AZD1222 COVID-19 vaccine. In nucleotides, the CDR3 is TGTGCCAGCAGCCCCACCGGTGGAATAGAAGCTTTCTTT. The encoded protein is CASSPTGGIEAFF. Drawing the rest from reference TRBV7-3 and TRBJ1-1, the complete variable domain is GAGVSQTPSNKVTEKGKYVELRCDPISGHTALYWYRQSLGQGPEFLIYFQGTGAADDSGLPNDRFFAVRPEGSVSTLKIQRTERGDSAVYLCASSPTGGIEAFFGQGTRLTVV.